The rows below give T cell receptor beta chains drawn from one sample of a study of cytomegalovirus exposure and HLA in healthy donors. Clones were read by immunoSEQ multiplex PCR, and TCRdb kept only the in-frame ones, dropping some. The sample records hundreds of thousands of clones, roughly 73% being singletons. Material: PBMCs. These receptors all stem from a boy aged 10-17 years in good health and CMV-seronegative. Each CDR3 is given with its conserved first and last residue. Each record gives: clone size, V gene, D gene, J gene, CDR3 protein, CDR3 DNA. A D gene is named only where the DNA matches it firmly. Clone size, where shown, is once, few, many, or a class for clones that have expanded.

>once|TRBV5-8|-|TRBJ1-5
CASSFAAKGNQPQHF
TGTGCCAGCAGCTTTGCCGCCAAGGGGAATCAGCCCCAGCATTTT
>-|TRBV19|TRBD1|TRBJ1-2
CASDRTGWSGYTF
TGTGCCAGTGACCGGACAGGGTGGTCTGGCTACACCTTC
>-|TRBV19|-|TRBJ2-3
CASSSAGSTDTQYF
TGTGCCAGTAGTAGCGCGGGGAGCACAGATACGCAGTATTTT
>-|TRBV30|TRBD1|TRBJ1-6
CAWTGGAPLHF
TGTGCCTGGACAGGGGGAGCACCCCTCCACTTT
>-|TRBV5-1|-|TRBJ1-2
CASSLTPGQGGYTF
TGCGCCAGCAGCTTAACCCCAGGGCAAGGTGGCTACACCTTC
>-|TRBV6-4|-|TRBJ1-1
CASSDSSGGYTEAFF
TGTGCCAGCAGTGACTCGTCGGGGGGCTACACTGAAGCTTTCTTT
>-|TRBV2|TRBD1|TRBJ1-1
CAGGGQGPSFF
TGTGCCGGAGGTGGACAGGGGCCGTCTTTCTTT
>-|TRBV5-1|-|TRBJ2-5
CASSLVATEETQYF
TGCGCCAGCAGCTTGGTCGCTACCGAAGAGACCCAGTACTTC
>-|TRBV7-9|-|TRBJ2-7
CSSTLAQYEQYF
TGTTCCAGCACCCTGGCCCAGTACGAGCAGTACTTC
>-|TRBV7-2|-|TRBJ2-7
CASSLDVGPLYEQYF
TGTGCCAGCAGCTTAGATGTGGGCCCACTCTACGAGCAGTACTTC
>once|TRBV6-5|TRBD1|TRBJ2-2
CASSRGQGASGELFF
TGTGCCAGCAGTCGCGGACAGGGGGCATCCGGGGAGCTGTTTTTT
>few|TRBV5-1|TRBD1|TRBJ2-3
CASSWTGKDTQYF
TGCGCCAGCAGCTGGACAGGGAAAGATACGCAGTATTTT
>few|TRBV29-1|TRBD1|TRBJ1-1
CSVEGTGGMNTEAFF
TGCAGCGTTGAAGGGACAGGGGGGATGAACACTGAAGCTTTCTTT
>once|TRBV14|TRBD2|TRBJ2-1
CASSLGLAGGYNEQFF
TGTGCCAGCAGCCTGGGACTAGCGGGGGGTTACAATGAGCAGTTCTTC
>-|TRBV18|TRBD1|TRBJ2-7
CASSPGQGREQYF
TGTGCCAGCTCACCGGGACAGGGGCGTGAGCAGTACTTC